The 17 T cell receptor beta chains given below trace back to one sample, sequenced in a study of blood T cell repertoires in COVID-19. Method: immunoSEQ multiplex PCR; TCRdb's copy keeps in-frame clones and lacks some. The table lists 200,000 to 250,000 clones, approximately 87% of them singletons, with approximately 6% in the top ten. Specimen: peripheral blood. The origin of the receptors is a man aged 55 to 70 who had recovered from COVID-19.

The J gene is TRBJ1-1, the V gene TRBV5-1, with a possible D match to TRBD1 (5 bases). The CDR3 runs to 14 residues. V gave up 6 bases and J gave up 0 bases, with 12 bases separating them. Germline CDR1 SGHRS, CDR2 YFSETQ. Here the CDR3 DNA reads TGCGCCAGCATCCCTGGGGGGATGAACACTGAAGCTTTCTTT. This codes for CASIPGGMNTEAFF.

The chain couples TRBV24-1 to TRBJ2-5; 8 bases fit TRBD1. This CDR3 region has 15 residues. CDR1 is KGHDR and CDR2 is SFDVKD in the germline V gene. After removal of 2 bases from V and 0 bases from J, the junction contained 1 base not matched to a gene. DNA for the CDR3: TGTGCCACCAGTGATTCCAGGGGGCACCAAGAGACCCAGTACTTC. This gives the protein CATSDSRGHQETQYF.

The chain uses TRBV6-2 or TRBV6-3 and TRBJ1-3; D uncertain. The CDR3 loop spans 15 amino acids. From germline, CDR1 is MNHEY and CDR2 SVGEGT. Trimming left V 2 bases short and J 2 bases short, with 10 bases between. The CDR3 region is CASSYPRGPGNTIYF. The CDR3 nucleotides read TGTGCCAGCAGTTACCCCCGAGGGCCTGGAAACACCATATATTTT.

The J gene is TRBJ2-2, the V gene TRBV6-5; 7 bases fit TRBD2. Germline V gene sequence: CDR1 MNHEY, CDR2 SVGAGI. The CDR3 runs 15 residues. V shed 8 bases and J 7 bases; nucleotides not matched to a gene: 13. As DNA, the CDR3 is TGTGCCAGCGGCTGGGGGGGTAGTGGTATCGGGGAGCTGTTTTTT. Translation: CASGWGGSGIGELFF.

The rearrangement joins TRBV18 to TRBJ1-2; maybe TRBD1 (5 bases). Per germline, CDR1 KGHSH and CDR2 LQKENI. This CDR3 has 12 residues. V was clipped by 5 bases and J by 4 bases, with 8 bases between them. The CDR3 reads CASSITGYGYTF. The CDR3 DNA follows: TGTGCCAGCTCAATCACAGGCTATGGCTACACCTTC.

The rearrangement uses TRBV28 and TRBJ1-6, with D perhaps TRBD1 (5 bases). This CDR3 spans 17 amino acids. V lost 6 bases, J lost 5 bases, and 20 bases lay in between. Germline V gene sequence: CDR1 MDHEN, CDR2 SYDVKM. The CDR3 here is CASRLPRGLTDNSPLHF. The CDR3 region has the DNA TGTGCCAGCAGATTACCAAGGGGCCTTACCGATAATTCACCCCTCCACTTT.

This chain connects TRBV6-1 to TRBJ2-7; TRBD2 agrees at 9 bases. CDR1 is MNHNS, CDR2 SASEGT, per germline. V lost 4 bases and J lost 3; bases outside the gene matches: 10. The CDR3 has 16 residues. CDR3: CASSGLTSGAGYEQYF. CDR3 bases: TGTGCCAGCAGTGGACTGACTAGCGGAGCGGGCTACGAGCAGTACTTC.

The chain links TRBV28 to TRBJ1-3; D gene ambiguous. Trimming removed 2 bases from V and 2 bases from J, with 7 bases in between. The V gene's germline CDR1 is MDHEN and CDR2 SYDVKM. The CDR3 spans 14 residues. CDR3 in amino acids: CASSLGGTGNTIYF. The CDR3 nucleotides read TGTGCCAGCAGTTTAGGAGGGACTGGAAACACCATATATTTT.

The chain links TRBV2 to TRBJ1-5, with 12 bases that match TRBD1. The CDR3 has 12 residues. CDR1 SNHLY and CDR2 FYNNEI come from the germline V gene. This chain's CDR3 is CAGTGGDQPQHF. The CDR3 nucleotides read TGTGCTGGGACAGGGGGCGATCAGCCCCAGCATTTT.

This clone was recorded only once. The chain uses TRBV12-3 or TRBV12-4 and TRBJ1-1, with D perhaps TRBD1 (5 bases). CDR3 length: 13 residues. V was shortened by 3 bases and J by 5 bases, with 10 bases between the two germline ends. The CDR3 bases are TGTGCCAGCAGTTTTAGGGCAGGGACTGAAGCTTTCTTT. Translation: CASSFRAGTEAFF.

The chain is built from TRBV7-9 and TRBJ2-7; the match to TRBD1 covers 8 bases. Germline CDR1 reads SEHNR; CDR2 reads FQNEAQ (reference sequence). Trimming removed 5 bases from V and 7 bases from J; junction bases left unmatched: 13. The CDR3 extends over 15 amino acids. The CDR3 sequence: CASSRPGAGGEEQYF. The CDR3 DNA sequence: TGTGCCAGCAGCAGACCAGGGGCAGGGGGCGAGGAGCAGTACTTC.

J is TRBJ2-7 and V is TRBV5-1; 15 bases are a match to TRBD2. Germline V gene sequence: CDR1 SGHRS, CDR2 YFSETQ. Unmatched junction bases numbered 6, after V lost 2 bases and J lost 0 bases. The CDR3 runs to 18 residues. This chain's CDR3 is CASSLGTSGRPFSYEQYF. CDR3 DNA sequence: TGCGCCAGCAGCTTAGGGACTAGCGGGAGGCCTTTCTCCTACGAGCAGTACTTC.

This chain links TRBV5-1 with TRBJ2-7, with TRBD2 matching over 12 bases. The CDR3 consists of 15 residues. Germline values: CDR1 SGHRS, CDR2 YFSETQ. V was pared by 7 bases and J by 2 bases, with 7 bases of the junction left unmatched. The DNA of the CDR3 is TGCGCCAGCTTACCCGGGACTAGCGGGCCCTACGAGCAGTACTTC. It yields the protein CASLPGTSGPYEQYF.

The chain couples TRBV19 to TRBJ1-5; 7 nucleotides match TRBD1. The CDR3 extends over 12 amino acids. With 6 bases clipped from V and 7 bases from J, the junction kept 3 bases outside the gene matches. Germline CDR1 LNHDA, CDR2 SQIVND (reference sequence). CDR3 DNA: TGTGCCAGTAGGACAGGGCAACAGCCCCAGCATTTT. It is translated as CASRTGQQPQHF. The full variable domain, in which reference TRBV19 and TRBJ1-5 provide the parts outside the CDR3, is DGGITQSPKYLFRKEGQNVTLSCEQNLNHDAMYWYRQDPGQGLRLIYYSQIVNDFQKGDIAEGYSVSREKKESFPLTVTSAQKNPTAFYLCASRTGQQPQHFGDGTRLSIL.

This clone was counted once. The chain is built from TRBV11-2 and TRBJ2-7; 8 bases are shared with TRBD1. This CDR3 has 14 amino acids. The junction had 3 bases not matched to a gene; V was cut back by 3 bases and J by 2 bases. Germline assignment: CDR1 SGHAT and CDR2 FQNNGV. The chain's CDR3 is CASSFATGAYEQYF. In nucleotides, the CDR3 is TGTGCCAGCAGCTTTGCGACAGGGGCCTACGAGCAGTACTTC.

The chain joins TRBV5-1 to TRBJ2-1, with TRBD2 matching over 11 bases. V shed 2 bases, J shed 8 bases, and the junction held 3 bases outside the gene matches. The CDR3 is made up of 14 amino acids. Germline V gene data show CDR1 as SGHRS and CDR2 as YFSETQ. CDR3 region: CASSFSGREDEQFF. The DNA for the CDR3 is TGCGCCAGCAGCTTTAGCGGGAGGGAAGATGAGCAGTTCTTC.

The chain is built from TRBV7-9 and TRBJ2-7, with TRBD1 matching 8 bases. The length of the CDR3 is 16 residues. Per the germline V gene, CDR1 is SEHNR and CDR2 is FQNEAQ (reference sequence). The junction had 13 bases not matched to a gene; V was cut back by 5 bases and J by 4 bases. CDR3 residues: CASSLTPGQATYEQYF. The CDR3 bases are TGTGCCAGCAGCCTCACCCCGGGACAGGCGACTTACGAGCAGTACTTC.